This TCR beta chain was captured by sequencing in a study of beta chain features in type 1 diabetes. Overall study findings and caveats: The similarity of naive, central memory and Treg TCRB repertoires appeared greater among patients than among healthy donors. Patients with type 1 diabetes carried fewer insertions and had more deletions at their VDJ junctions. Within each of all four CD4+ subsets, Type 1 diabetes patients had TCRB CDR3s that were moderately but significantly shorter.

CDR1 SEHNR and CDR2 FQNEAQ come from the germline V gene (reference sequence). Trimming took off 1 base at V and 1 base at J, with 10 bases between the two ends. The length of the CDR3 is 15 residues. What was sequenced were expressed TCRB transcripts, since all of the isolated RNA had been reverse transcribed. Generated by immunoSEQ multiplex PCR, the TCRdb table keeps only in-frame clones and is missing some. The data contain about 740,000 clones, under 15% of them seen just once; the ten biggest clones take up less than 0.025%. One heparinised blood draw averaging roughly 100 mL was given by each donor. Based on CD45RO/CCR7/CD25/CD127/CD95/CD27, CD4+ regulatory, stem cell-like memory, naive and central memory cells were sorted. Only a few counts were recorded for this clone. The antigen is unknown. The same CDR3 arises from other DNA sequences in this sample as well.

Sequences were obtained from naive CD4+ T cells from blood. The TCR originated in a man between 18 and 35 years old with type 1 diabetes. This chain links TRBV7-9 with TRBJ2-5, with D maybe TRBD2 (6 bases). CDR3 sequence reads: CASSLGSGGQETQYF. For the CDR3, the DNA is TGTGCCAGCAGCTTAGGATCCGGGGGCCAAGAGACCCAGTACTTC. Combining the CDR3 with reference TRBV7-9 and TRBJ2-5 gives the whole variable domain DTGVSQNPRHKITKRGQNVTFRCDPISEHNRLYWYRQTLGQGPEFLTYFQNEAQLEKSRLLSDRFSAERPKGSFSTLEIQRTEQGDSAMYLCASSLGSGGQETQYFGPGTRLLVL.